The clone carrying this T cell receptor (beta chain) appeared many times. Its antigen is unidentified. The data stem from a study of breast tumors, draining lymph nodes, adjacent tissues. Study-wide results and limits: Luminal-like breast cancer showed significantly higher tumor–nontumor repertoire similarity than basal-like. Data fit most tumor T cells coming from lymph node, expanding in tumor. Tumors had less TCR diversity than lymph nodes, more than nontumor tissue.

The lymph nodes were axillary draining lymph nodes from breast cancer patients. One entry per CDR3 protein results from TCRdb running MiXCR on the multiplex PCR reads. The table has around 150,000 distinct CDR3 sequences, about a fifth seen once; the top ten hold just over 2.5%. The germline V gene has CDR1 SNHLY and CDR2 FYNNEI. The CDR3 loop spans 23 amino acids. With V trimmed by 0 bases and J by 0 bases, 22 bases remained unmatched. This TCR was sampled from a female donor with breast cancer. Some clones in this sample may be carry-over from other donors' samples. The sequencing input was axillary lymph node tissue. The chain employs TRBV2 and TRBJ2-3; the match to TRBD2 covers 9 bases. The CDR3 is CASSEALQGLAGLFSSSTDTQYF. Written as DNA, the CDR3 is TGTGCCAGCAGTGAAGCGCTTCAGGGCCTAGCGGGGTTGTTTTCGTCTAGCACAGATACGCAGTATTTT.